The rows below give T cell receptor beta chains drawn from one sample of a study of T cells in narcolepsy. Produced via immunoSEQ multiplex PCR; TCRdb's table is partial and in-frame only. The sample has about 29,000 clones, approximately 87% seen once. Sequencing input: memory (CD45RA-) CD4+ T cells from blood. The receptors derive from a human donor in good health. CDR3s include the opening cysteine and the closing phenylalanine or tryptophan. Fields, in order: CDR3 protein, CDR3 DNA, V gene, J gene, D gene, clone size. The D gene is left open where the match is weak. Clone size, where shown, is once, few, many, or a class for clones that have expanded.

CASSQGLAGNNEQFF,TGCGCCAGCAGCCAAGGACTAGCGGGAAACAATGAGCAGTTCTTC,TRBV4-3,TRBJ2-1,TRBD2,few
CASSQDGGGSGNEQFF,TGTGCCAGCAGCCAAGATGGAGGCGGGTCCGGGAATGAGCAGTTCTTC,TRBV4-2,TRBJ2-1,-,-
CAWRTQGGDNSPLHF,TGTGCCTGGAGAACTCAGGGAGGGGATAATTCACCCCTCCACTTT,TRBV30,TRBJ1-6,-,-
CASSLVGQLQETQYF,TGCGCCAGCAGCTTGGTGGGACAGCTACAAGAGACCCAGTACTTC,TRBV5-1,TRBJ2-5,TRBD1,-
CASSPLIPGDTEAFF,TGTGCCAGCAGTCCATTAATCCCCGGGGACACTGAAGCTTTCTTT,TRBV28,TRBJ1-1,-,-
CASSFGTSESGELFF,TGTGCCAGCAGCTTTGGGACTAGCGAATCCGGGGAGCTGTTTTTT,TRBV5-4,TRBJ2-2,TRBD2,few
CASSEAGARAGYEQYF,TGTGCCAGCAGTGAAGCCGGGGCGCGGGCTGGGTACGAGCAGTACTTC,TRBV6-1,TRBJ2-7,-,once
CASSWKLGTSGIEETQYF,TGTGCCAGCAGCTGGAAGCTCGGGACTAGCGGGATTGAAGAGACCCAGTACTTC,TRBV5-7,TRBJ2-5,TRBD2,-
CASSPDGLEGAEAFF,TGCGCCAGCAGCCCCGACGGATTGGAGGGAGCTGAAGCTTTCTTT,TRBV5-1,TRBJ1-1,-,-
CASSLGGYEKLFF,TGTGCCAGCAGTTTGGGGGGGTACGAAAAACTGTTTTTT,TRBV27,TRBJ1-4,-,-
CASRVLTGEAETQYF,TGTGCCAGCAGAGTGCTTACAGGGGAAGCAGAGACCCAGTACTTC,TRBV27,TRBJ2-5,TRBD1,-
CARIDPGQGSLGDGYTF,TGTGCCCGGATTGACCCGGGACAGGGGTCCCTTGGGGATGGCTACACCTTC,TRBV30,TRBJ1-2,TRBD1,-
CASSLWDVGEKLFF,TGTGCCAGCAGCTTATGGGATGTTGGTGAAAAACTGTTTTTT,TRBV7-9,TRBJ1-4,-,-
CASSYPDYEQYF,TGTGCCAGCAGTTACCCTGACTACGAGCAGTACTTC,TRBV6-6,TRBJ2-7,-,-
CASSTRHPSTDTQYF,TGTGCCAGTAGTACAAGACACCCTAGCACAGATACGCAGTATTTT,TRBV19,TRBJ2-3,-,-
CASSATGWPENIQYF,TGTGCCAGCAGCGCGACAGGTTGGCCGGAAAACATTCAGTACTTC,TRBV9,TRBJ2-4,-,-
CAWGGTNTEAFF,TGTGCCTGGGGGGGGACGAACACTGAAGCTTTCTTT,TRBV30,TRBJ1-1,-,-
CASSYSDRDNQPQHF,TGTGCCAGCAGTTACTCGGACAGAGATAATCAGCCCCAGCATTTT,TRBV6-6,TRBJ1-5,-,-
CATSRVSGLAQETQYF,TGTGCCACCAGCAGAGTGTCAGGGCTTGCCCAAGAGACCCAGTACTTC,TRBV15,TRBJ2-5,-,-
CASSQGGGFTDTQYF,TGTGCCAGCAGCCAAGGGGGGGGGTTCACAGATACGCAGTATTTT,TRBV4-2,TRBJ2-3,TRBD2,-
CASSAGEASKNYGYTF,TGCGCCAGCAGCGCGGGGGAGGCGTCGAAAAACTATGGCTACACCTTC,TRBV5-1,TRBJ1-2,-,once
CAIRRTGRETQYF,TGTGCCATCAGAAGGACAGGGAGGGAGACCCAGTACTTC,TRBV28,TRBJ2-5,TRBD1,-
CASSRVNTEAFF,TGTGCCAGTAGTCGTGTGAACACTGAAGCTTTCTTT,TRBV19,TRBJ1-1,-,-
CASRGLAEAFF,TGTGCCAGCAGGGGGCTCGCTGAAGCTTTCTTT,TRBV27,TRBJ1-1,-,-
CASSEAGGALEKLFF,TGTGCCAGCAGTGAAGCGGGGGGGGCTCTTGAAAAACTGTTTTTT,TRBV6-1,TRBJ1-4,-,-
CASSPMVGSNTEAFF,TGTGCCAGCTCACCCATGGTCGGGTCGAACACTGAAGCTTTCTTT,TRBV18,TRBJ1-1,-,once
CASRSPPDTQYF,TGTGCCAGTAGGTCCCCTCCAGATACGCAGTATTTT,TRBV19,TRBJ2-3,-,-
CASSKGADGAQHF,TGTGCCAGCAGTAAGGGGGCTGATGGAGCCCAGCATTTT,TRBV4-2,TRBJ1-5,TRBD1,-
CASRGVGGELFF,TGTGCCAGCAGAGGGGTTGGCGGGGAGCTGTTTTTT,TRBV6-5,TRBJ2-2,-,-
CAWSVTRGLYYGYTF,TGTGCCTGGAGTGTAACCAGGGGGCTTTACTATGGCTACACCTTC,TRBV30,TRBJ1-2,TRBD1,-
CAISDGDWPQHF,TGTGCCATCAGCGACGGGGATTGGCCCCAGCATTTT,TRBV10-3,TRBJ1-5,-,once
CASSGSGSTGELFF,TGTGCCAGCAGTGGTAGCGGGAGCACCGGGGAGCTGTTTTTT,TRBV25-1,TRBJ2-2,TRBD2,-
CASSIQGGETQYF,TGTGCCAGTAGTATTCAGGGTGGGGAGACCCAGTACTTC,TRBV19,TRBJ2-5,-,-
CSVEGQGFDEQYF,TGCAGCGTTGAAGGACAGGGTTTCGACGAGCAGTACTTC,TRBV29-1,TRBJ2-7,TRBD1,-
CASSQDWSPLHF,TGTGCCAGCAGCCAGGACTGGTCACCCCTCCACTTT,TRBV5-6,TRBJ1-6,-,-
CASRTGGGNQPQHF,TGTGCCAGCAGGACAGGCGGGGGCAATCAGCCCCAGCATTTT,TRBV6-5,TRBJ1-5,-,-
CASSQEGPANTGELFF,TGCGCCAGCAGCCAAGAGGGGCCGGCAAACACCGGGGAGCTGTTTTTT,TRBV4-3,TRBJ2-2,-,-
CASSIRTGSEQFF,TGTGCCAGTAGTATCAGGACAGGGTCTGAGCAGTTCTTC,TRBV19,TRBJ2-1,TRBD1,-
CSVEGGTGFGKLTDTQYF,TGCAGCGTTGAAGGGGGGACAGGGTTCGGTAAATTAACAGATACGCAGTATTTT,TRBV29-1,TRBJ2-3,TRBD1,-
CGSSLRGVRQETQYF,TGCGGCAGCAGCTTGCGCGGGGTTCGGCAAGAGACCCAGTACTTC,TRBV5-1,TRBJ2-5,-,-
CAWRLAEETVTKNIQYF,TGTGCCTGGAGGCTAGCGGAAGAGACCGTAACCAAAAACATTCAGTACTTC,TRBV30,TRBJ2-4,TRBD2,-
CASSLEIQGTYGYTF,TGTGCCAGCAGCTTAGAAATTCAGGGGACCTATGGCTACACCTTC,TRBV13,TRBJ1-2,-,-
CASSQEPGTSANTGELFF,TGCGCCAGCAGCCAAGAACCAGGGACAAGCGCGAACACCGGGGAGCTGTTTTTT,TRBV4-1,TRBJ2-2,-,once
CASSLDRAGDYYGYTF,TGTGCCAGCAGCTTGGATCGTGCAGGGGACTACTATGGCTACACCTTC,TRBV5-6,TRBJ1-2,-,-
CASSSLAGGVQDTQYF,TGTGCCAGCAGCTCCCTCGCGGGGGGGGTACAAGATACGCAGTATTTT,TRBV7-9,TRBJ2-3,TRBD2,-
CASSYSRLDNSYEQYF,TGTGCCAGCAGTTACTCGAGGTTGGATAACTCCTACGAGCAGTACTTC,TRBV6-5,TRBJ2-7,-,-
CASSGGTGGYSNEQFF,TGTGCCAGCAGCGGGGGGACAGGGGGCTATAGCAATGAGCAGTTCTTC,TRBV2,TRBJ2-1,TRBD1,-
CASSVGLAGGQETQYF,TGTGCCAGCAGCGTAGGTTTGGCGGGGGGGCAAGAGACCCAGTACTTC,TRBV9,TRBJ2-5,TRBD2,-
CASSDLRGRWQPQHF,TGTGCCAGCAGTGACCTGAGGGGGCGGTGGCAGCCCCAGCATTTT,TRBV6-1,TRBJ1-5,TRBD1,once
CASSRRSNEKLFF,TGTGCCAGCAGCCGCCGTAGTAATGAAAAACTGTTTTTT,TRBV7-9,TRBJ1-4,-,-
CASSPIRGGTEAFF,TGTGCCAGCAGCCCGATCAGGGGGGGTACTGAAGCTTTCTTT,TRBV27,TRBJ1-1,TRBD1,-
CASSSAGGPYEQYF,TGCGCCAGCAGCTCGGCAGGGGGCCCCTACGAGCAGTACTTC,TRBV5-1,TRBJ2-7,TRBD1,-
CASYPGGRARETQYF,TGTGCCAGCTACCCAGGGGGGAGGGCCCGAGAGACCCAGTACTTC,TRBV28,TRBJ2-5,-,-
CASSSREHNSPLHF,TGTGCCAGCAGCTCACGGGAGCATAATTCACCCCTCCACTTT,TRBV11-1,TRBJ1-6,-,-
CASSSQSPSSNTEAFF,TGTGCCAGCAGTTCTCAATCACCGAGCTCCAACACTGAAGCTTTCTTT,TRBV2,TRBJ1-1,-,-
CAWSVRQGGEGYTF,TGTGCCTGGAGTGTGCGACAGGGGGGGGAGGGCTACACCTTC,TRBV30,TRBJ1-2,TRBD1,-
CASSERWQPQHF,TGTGCCAGCAGTGAGAGGTGGCAGCCCCAGCATTTT,TRBV6-1,TRBJ1-5,-,-